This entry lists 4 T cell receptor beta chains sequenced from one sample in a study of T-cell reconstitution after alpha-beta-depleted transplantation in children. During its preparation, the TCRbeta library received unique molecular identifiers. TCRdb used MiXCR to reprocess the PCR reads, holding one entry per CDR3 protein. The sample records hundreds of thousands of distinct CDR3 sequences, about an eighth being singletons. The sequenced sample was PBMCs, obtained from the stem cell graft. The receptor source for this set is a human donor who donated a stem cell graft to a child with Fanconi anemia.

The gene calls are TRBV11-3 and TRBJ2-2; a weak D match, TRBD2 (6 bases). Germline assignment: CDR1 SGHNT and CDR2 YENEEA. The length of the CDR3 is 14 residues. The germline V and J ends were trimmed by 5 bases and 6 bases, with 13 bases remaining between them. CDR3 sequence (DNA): TGTGCCAGCAGCCTAAGGACGGGGGCCGGGGAGCTGTTTTTT. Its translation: CASSLRTGAGELFF.

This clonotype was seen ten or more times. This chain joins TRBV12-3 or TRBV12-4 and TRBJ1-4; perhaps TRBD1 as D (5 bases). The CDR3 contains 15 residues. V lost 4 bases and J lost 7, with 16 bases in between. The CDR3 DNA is TGTGCCAGCAGTTATTTTGGACAACCGGGTGAAAAACTGTTTTTT. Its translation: CASSYFGQPGEKLFF.

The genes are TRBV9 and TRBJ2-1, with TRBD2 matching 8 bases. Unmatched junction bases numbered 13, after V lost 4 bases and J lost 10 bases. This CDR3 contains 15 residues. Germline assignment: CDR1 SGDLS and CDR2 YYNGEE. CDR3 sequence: CASSIRSSGVKEQFF. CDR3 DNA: TGTGCCAGCAGCATTCGGAGTAGCGGGGTAAAAGAGCAGTTCTTC.

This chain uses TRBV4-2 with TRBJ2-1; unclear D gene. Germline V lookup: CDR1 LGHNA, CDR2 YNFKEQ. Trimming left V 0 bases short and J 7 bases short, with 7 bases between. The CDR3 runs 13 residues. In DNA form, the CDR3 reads TGTGCCAGCAGCCAAGATTTGGGTAATGAGCAGTTCTTC. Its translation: CASSQDLGNEQFF.